Listed here are 27 T cell receptor beta chains from one sample, sequenced in a study of OX40 agonist ivuxolimab in advanced cancers. TCRdb keeps only in-frame clones here, not all; method: immunoSEQ multiplex PCR. Seen here are approximately 21,000 clones, approximately 83% observed once, and the top ten hold about 28%. This specimen consisted of CD4+ or CD8+ T cells sorted from blood, obtained in a trial of the OX40 agonist ivuxolimab. These receptors all stem from an adult with an advanced solid tumor such as melanoma, head and neck, liver or kidney cancer.

The V and J genes are TRBV27 and TRBJ2-5; D perhaps matches TRBD1 (6 bases). The end of the DNA is better explained by TRBJ2-7, so the J call may be wrong. Germline CDR1 MNHEY, CDR2 SMNVEV (reference sequence). The CDR3 length is 14 residues. CDR3 protein: CASSLSGAETEQYF. CDR3 coding DNA: TGTGCCAGCAGTTTATCGGGGGCGGAGACCGAGCAGTACTTC.

This clone was observed a handful of times. Here the CDR3 reads CASSLASSLARNGYTF. In DNA, the CDR3 is TGTGCCAGCAGCTTAGCAAGCTCCTTGGCCCGAAATGGCTACACCTTC. The chain is built from TRBV7-2 and TRBJ1-2; D is unclear. Germline V lookup: CDR1 SGHTA, CDR2 FQGNSA. The CDR3 has 16 residues. V lost 0 bases to trimming and J lost 6 bases, with 17 bases between them.

This chain connects TRBV4-1 to TRBJ1-4, with D perhaps matching TRBD1 (6 bases). Trimming took off 3 bases at V and 5 bases at J, with 22 bases between the two ends. The germline V gene has CDR1 MGHRA and CDR2 YSYEKL. The CDR3 is 18 amino acids. The CDR3 DNA reads TGCGCCAGCAGCCACAACCTTCCCGCTCCGGGACAAAATGAAAAACTGTTTTTT. It encodes CASSHNLPAPGQNEKLFF.

J is TRBJ1-1 and V is TRBV7-6; D gene unclear. With 5 bases removed from V and 5 bases from J, the gap between germline ends came to 9 bases. Germline CDR1 is SGHVS and CDR2 is FNYEAQ. CDR3 length: 12 residues. The CDR3 DNA sequence: TGTGCCAGCAGCCCCATTGGGACTGAAGCTTTCTTT. Its translation is CASSPIGTEAFF.

The rearrangement uses TRBV10-1 and TRBJ2-5, with D perhaps matching TRBD2 (6 bases). V was cut by 3 bases and J by 0 bases, with 8 bases left in between. The CDR3 covers 14 residues. The V gene's germline CDR1 is WNHNN and CDR2 SYGVQD (reference sequence). This CDR3 is CASSDLADQETQYF. The CDR3 DNA reads as TGCGCCAGCAGTGATTTAGCGGACCAAGAGACCCAGTACTTC.

As concerns this clone: The junction departs from germline at one end; a sequencing error may be responsible. CDR3 sequence (DNA): TGTGCCAGCAGCCACGGACAGGGACCCAACTTC. Residues: CASSHGQGPNF. This chain joins TRBV28 and TRBJ1-2; 8 bases align to TRBD1. Germline loops: CDR1 MDHEN, CDR2 SYDVKM. The CDR3 runs to 11 residues.

J is TRBJ2-3 and V is TRBV5-6; TRBD2 aligns across 8 bases. The J segment lost 5 bases and the V segment lost 2 bases, leaving 4 bases of the junction unmatched. Germline CDR1 SGHDT, CDR2 YYEEEE. The CDR3 is made up of 14 amino acids. The chain's CDR3 is CASSLAGDLDTQYF. The CDR3 DNA follows: TGTGCCAGCAGCTTAGCGGGAGATTTAGATACGCAGTATTTT. The full variable domain, its missing parts supplied by reference TRBV5-6 and TRBJ2-3, is DAGVTQSPTHLIKTRGQQVTLRCSPKSGHDTVSWYQQALGQGPQFIFQYYEEEERQRGNFPDRFSGHQFPNYSSELNVNALLLGDSALYLCASSLAGDLDTQYFGPGTRLTVL.

The chain combines TRBV15 with TRBJ1-1; TRBD1 is a possible D gene (6 bases). The CDR3 runs 14 residues. Germline V gene data show CDR1 as LNHNV and CDR2 as YYDKDF (reference sequence). V was shortened by 0 bases and J by 4 bases, with 9 bases between the two germline ends. The CDR3 nucleotides are TGTGCCACCAGCAGAGAGGGGGCGAGCACTGAAGCTTTCTTT. Protein sequence: CATSREGASTEAFF. Combining the CDR3 with reference TRBV15 and TRBJ1-1 gives the whole variable domain DAMVIQNPRYQVTQFGKPVTLSCSQTLNHNVMYWYQQKSSQAPKLLFHYYDKDFNNEADTPDNFQSRRPNTSFCFLDIRSPGLGDTAMYLCATSREGASTEAFFGQGTRLTVV.

A remark on this clone: A much larger clone differs by one base, so this may be a read error. V gene TRBV11-1 combines with J gene TRBJ2-5; TRBD2 agrees at 9 bases. Germline CDR1 and CDR2: SGHAT and FQDESV (reference sequence). Trimming cost V 3 bases and J 2 bases; bases outside gene matches: 4. The CDR3 sequence is 15 residues long. The DNA of the CDR3 is TGTGCCAGCAGCTTCCCGACTAGCGGTCAAGAGACCCAGTACTTC. Residues: CASSFPTSGQETQYF.

This rearrangement joins TRBV7-3 to TRBJ1-1; 9 bases line up with TRBD1. The CDR3 is made up of 14 amino acids. Germline CDR1 reads SGHTA; CDR2 reads FQGTGA. The trim removed 1 base at V and 4 bases at J, leaving 1 base unmatched. Here the CDR3 reads CASSLRDRATEAFF. CDR3 coding DNA: TGTGCCAGCAGCTTAAGGGACAGGGCCACTGAAGCTTTCTTT.

This chain connects TRBV2 to TRBJ2-7; TRBD2 matches at 7 bases. Germline V gene sequence: CDR1 SNHLY, CDR2 FYNNEI. CDR3 length: 12 amino acids. With 6 bases clipped from V and 5 bases from J, the junction kept 4 bases outside the gene matches. The CDR3 nucleotides read TGTGCCAGCAGAGGGGACTATCACGAGCAGTACTTC. This encodes CASRGDYHEQYF.

V and J are TRBV5-1 and TRBJ2-1; D is perhaps TRBD2 (6 bases). Per germline, CDR1 SGHRS and CDR2 YFSETQ. The CDR3 consists of 14 residues. Trimming removed 6 bases at V and 10 bases at J, with 20 bases between. The CDR3: CASTRAGRVAEQFF. The DNA of the CDR3 is TGCGCCAGCACGCGGGCGGGGCGGGTCGCGGAGCAGTTCTTC.

This chain links TRBV7-9 with TRBJ2-4; D perhaps matches TRBD2 (6 bases). With 3 bases removed from V and 0 bases from J, the gap between germline ends came to 12 bases. The CDR3 covers 16 residues. The germline V gene has CDR1 SEHNR and CDR2 FQNEAQ (reference sequence). The CDR3 nucleotides read TGTGCCAGCAGCTTTTCGCGGGAAATAGCCAAAAACATTCAGTACTTC. This sequence encodes CASSFSREIAKNIQYF.

A remark on this clone: Additional DNA sequences in this sample encode the identical CDR3. This chain links TRBV29-1 with TRBJ2-3, with 11 positions matching TRBD2. This CDR3 contains 14 residues. Germline V gene sequence: CDR1 SQVTM, CDR2 ANQGSEA. V lost 3 bases, J lost 3 bases, and 2 bases stayed unmatched. As DNA, the CDR3 is TGCAGCGTTGATTCTAGCGGGAGGACAGATACGCAGTATTTT. Its protein product is CSVDSSGRTDTQYF.

V is TRBV5-4 and J is TRBJ2-7; D may be TRBD2 (5 bases). Looked up from germline, CDR1 is SGHNT and CDR2 is YYREEE (reference sequence). The CDR3 runs 14 residues. Trimming left V 0 bases short and J 2 bases short, with 9 bases between. The CDR3: CASSLEDSTYEQYF. CDR3 in DNA: TGTGCCAGCAGCTTGGAGGACTCCACCTACGAGCAGTACTTC.

The V and J genes are TRBV27 and TRBJ2-1; 13 nucleotides match TRBD2. The junction had 7 bases not matched to a gene; V was cut back by 6 bases and J by 8 bases. CDR1 and CDR2 from the germline V gene are MNHEY and SMNVEV (reference sequence). This CDR3 spans 15 amino acids. The CDR3 DNA reads TGTGCCAGCAGCCCGGGACTAGCGGGGTATTATGAGCAGTTCTTC. This codes for CASSPGLAGYYEQFF.

The chain couples TRBV18 to TRBJ2-1, with D unclear. CDR1 is KGHSH, CDR2 LQKENI, per germline. CDR3 size: 12 residues. The V gene lost 4 bases and the J gene lost 3 bases, with 4 bases spanning the gap. CDR3 bases: TGTGCCAGCTCACTGGACTACAATGAGCAGTTCTTC. Translated, it gives CASSLDYNEQFF.

The rearrangement joins TRBV27 to TRBJ2-1; TRBD1 or TRBD2 may be the D gene (5 bases each). The germline gives CDR1 MNHEY, CDR2 SMNVEV (reference sequence). The V gene lost 6 bases and the J gene lost 8 bases, with 17 bases spanning the gap. This CDR3 is built from 14 residues. CDR3 region: CASRIVEGMDEQFF. The CDR3 region has the DNA TGTGCCAGCAGGATCGTTGAGGGGATGGATGAGCAGTTCTTC.

V gene TRBV10-2 combines with J gene TRBJ2-1; unclear D gene. V was cut by 0 bases and J by 15 bases, with 15 bases left in between. CDR3 length: 13 amino acids. CDR1 is WSHSY, CDR2 SAAADI, per germline. The CDR3 DNA sequence: TGCGCCAGCAGTGAGTCCGTTGACGTTCTGAGGTTCTTC. Translation gives CASSESVDVLRFF.

The chain links TRBV25-1 to TRBJ2-5; 10 bases match TRBD2. This CDR3 comprises 15 residues. The trim removed 2 bases at V and 5 bases at J, leaving 5 bases unmatched. Germline V CDR1 and CDR2: MGHDK, SYGVNS. In nucleotides, the CDR3 is TGTGCCAGCAGTGAACTAGCGGGAGAGGTCGAGACCCAGTACTTC. Translated, it gives CASSELAGEVETQYF.

This chain joins TRBV4-1 and TRBJ2-1; 9 nucleotides line up with TRBD2. This CDR3 region has 14 residues. The germline V gene has CDR1 MGHRA and CDR2 YSYEKL. With 4 bases clipped from V and 8 bases from J, the junction kept 6 bases outside the gene matches. Written as DNA, the CDR3 is TGCGCCAGCAGCCCCCGCGGGGGGGTCCATGAGCAGTTCTTC. Residues: CASSPRGGVHEQFF.

This clone has only a few counts. This chain joins TRBV7-9 and TRBJ2-3; no firm D call. Per the germline V gene, CDR1 is SEHNR and CDR2 is FQNEAQ (reference sequence). The CDR3 runs 14 residues. Trimming removed 5 bases at V and 4 bases at J, with 13 bases between. DNA for the CDR3: TGTGCCAGCAGCAACCCCTTGGACGCAGATACGCAGTATTTT. It translates to CASSNPLDADTQYF.

This chain links TRBV7-9 with TRBJ2-1, with 7 nucleotides matching TRBD2. The length of the CDR3 is 13 residues. The V gene's germline CDR1 is SEHNR and CDR2 FQNEAQ (reference sequence). After removal of 4 bases from V and 9 bases from J, the junction contained 6 bases not matched to a gene. The CDR3 here is CASSSGLGSEQFF. The CDR3 DNA reads TGTGCCAGCAGCTCAGGACTAGGGTCTGAGCAGTTCTTC.

The chain recombines TRBV11-3 with TRBJ2-7, with 11 bases matching TRBD1. Per germline, CDR1 SGHNT and CDR2 YENEEA. The CDR3 has 16 amino acids. J lost 7 bases, V lost 5 bases, and 13 bases had no gene match. CDR3 coding DNA: TGTGCCAGCAGCCCTAGGACAGGGGGCCTAGCTACGGAGCAGTACTTC. This sequence encodes CASSPRTGGLATEQYF. Looking up the rest from reference TRBV11-3 and TRBJ2-7 gives the full variable domain: EAGVVQSPRYKIIEKKQPVAFWCNPISGHNTLYWYLQNLGQGPELLIRYENEEAVDDSQLPKDRFSAERLKGVDSTLKIQPAELGDSAVYLCASSPRTGGLATEQYFGPGTRLTVT.

The V call is TRBV2, the J call TRBJ2-5; the match to TRBD2 covers 10 bases. CDR3 length: 16 residues. V shed 2 bases and J 5 bases; nucleotides not matched to a gene: 8. Germline V gene sequence: CDR1 SNHLY, CDR2 FYNNEI. As DNA, the CDR3 is TGTGCCAGCAGTGAATGGGCTAGCGGGAGTGGTGAGACCCAGTACTTC. Translating gives CASSEWASGSGETQYF.

This chain's CDR3 is CASSLRQGARRHNSPLHF. Written as DNA, the CDR3 is TGCGCCAGCAGCTTGCGGCAGGGGGCGCGCCGGCATAATTCACCCCTCCACTTT. The V and J genes are TRBV5-1 and TRBJ1-6, with 8 bases aligning to TRBD1. This CDR3 spans 18 amino acids. CDR1 is SGHRS and CDR2 is YFSETQ in the germline V gene. The ends lost 1 base at V and 5 bases at J; junction bases unmatched: 11. The entire variable domain, with the rest obtained from reference TRBV5-1 and TRBJ1-6, is as follows: KAGVTQTPRYLIKTRGQQVTLSCSPISGHRSVSWYQQTPGQGLQFLFEYFSETQRNKGNFPGRFSGRQFSNSRSEMNVSTLELGDSALYLCASSLRQGARRHNSPLHFGNGTRLTVT.

V usage is TRBV5-4 and J usage is TRBJ2-2; possibly TRBD1 for D (5 bases). This CDR3 is 14 amino acids long. Per the germline V gene, CDR1 is SGHNT and CDR2 is YYREEE (reference sequence). The V end lost 5 bases, the J end lost 1 base, and 9 bases lay between the germline ends. In DNA, the CDR3 is TGTGCCAGCAGACCTCAGGGGAACACCGGGGAGCTGTTTTTT. Its protein product is CASRPQGNTGELFF. Drawing the rest from reference TRBV5-4 and TRBJ2-2, the complete variable domain is ETGVTQSPTHLIKTRGQQVTLRCSSQSGHNTVSWYQQALGQGPQFIFQYYREEENGRGNFPPRFSGLQFPNYSSELNVNALELDDSALYLCASRPQGNTGELFFGEGSRLTVL.